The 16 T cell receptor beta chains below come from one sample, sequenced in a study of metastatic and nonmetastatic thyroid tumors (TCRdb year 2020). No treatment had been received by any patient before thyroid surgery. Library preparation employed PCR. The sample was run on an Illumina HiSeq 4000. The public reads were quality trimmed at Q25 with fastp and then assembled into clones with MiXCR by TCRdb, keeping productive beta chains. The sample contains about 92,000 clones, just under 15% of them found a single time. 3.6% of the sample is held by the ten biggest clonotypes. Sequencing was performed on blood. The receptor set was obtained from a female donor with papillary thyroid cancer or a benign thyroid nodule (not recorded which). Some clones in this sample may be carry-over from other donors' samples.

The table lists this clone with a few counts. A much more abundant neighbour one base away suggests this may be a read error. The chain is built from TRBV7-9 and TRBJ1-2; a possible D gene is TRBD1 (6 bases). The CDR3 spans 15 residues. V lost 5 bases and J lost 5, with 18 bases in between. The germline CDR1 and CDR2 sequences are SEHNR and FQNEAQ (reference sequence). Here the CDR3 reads CASSRGGAAKYGYTF. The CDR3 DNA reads TGTGCCAGCAGCCGCGGGGGGGCGGCGAAGTATGGCTACACCTTC.

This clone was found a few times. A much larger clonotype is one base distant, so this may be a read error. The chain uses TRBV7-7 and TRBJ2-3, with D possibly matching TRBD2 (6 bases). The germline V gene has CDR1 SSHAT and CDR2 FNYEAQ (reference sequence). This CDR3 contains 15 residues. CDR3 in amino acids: CASSLGGRPVDTQYF. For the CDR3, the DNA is TGTGCTAGCAGCTTAGGTGGGAGGCCGGTAGATACGCAGTATTTT.

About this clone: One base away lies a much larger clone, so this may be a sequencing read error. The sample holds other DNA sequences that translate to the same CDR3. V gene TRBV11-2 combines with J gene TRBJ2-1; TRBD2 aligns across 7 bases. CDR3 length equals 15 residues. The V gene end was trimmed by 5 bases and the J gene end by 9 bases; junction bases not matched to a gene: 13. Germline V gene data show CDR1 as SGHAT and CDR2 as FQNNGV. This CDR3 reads CASSPIAGGRAEQFF. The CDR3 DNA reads TGTGCCAGCAGCCCCATAGCGGGTGGAAGGGCTGAGCAGTTCTTC. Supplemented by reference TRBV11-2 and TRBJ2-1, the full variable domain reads EAGVAQSPRYKIIEKRQSVAFWCNPISGHATLYWYQQILGQGPKLLIQFQNNGVVDDSQLPKDRFSAERLKGVDSTLKIQPAKLEDSAVYLCASSPIAGGRAEQFFGPGTRLTVL.

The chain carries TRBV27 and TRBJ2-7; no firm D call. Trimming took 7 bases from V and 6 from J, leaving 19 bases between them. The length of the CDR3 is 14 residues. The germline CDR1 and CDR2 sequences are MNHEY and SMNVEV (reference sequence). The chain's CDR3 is CASTLYPTTGEQYF. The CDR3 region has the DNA TGTGCCAGCACACTTTACCCGACCACGGGCGAGCAGTACTTC.

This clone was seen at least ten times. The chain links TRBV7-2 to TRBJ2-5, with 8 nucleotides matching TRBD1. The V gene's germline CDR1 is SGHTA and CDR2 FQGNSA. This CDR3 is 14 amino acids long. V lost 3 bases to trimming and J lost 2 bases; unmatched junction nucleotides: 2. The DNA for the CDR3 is TGTGCCAGCAGCTTTTGGACAGGGCAAGAGACCCAGTACTTC. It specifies CASSFWTGQETQYF.

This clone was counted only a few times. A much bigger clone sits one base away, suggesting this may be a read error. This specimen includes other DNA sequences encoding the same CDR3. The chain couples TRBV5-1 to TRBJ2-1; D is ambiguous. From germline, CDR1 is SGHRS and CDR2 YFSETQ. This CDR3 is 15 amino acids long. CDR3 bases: TGTGCCAGCAGAACAGACGGACCCTCCTACAATGAGCAGTTCTTC. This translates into CASRTDGPSYNEQFF.

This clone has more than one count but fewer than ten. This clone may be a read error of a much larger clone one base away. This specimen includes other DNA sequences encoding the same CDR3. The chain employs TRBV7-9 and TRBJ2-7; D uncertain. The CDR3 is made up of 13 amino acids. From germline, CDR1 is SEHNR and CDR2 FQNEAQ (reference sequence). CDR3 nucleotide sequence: TGTGCCAGCAGCCCGCAAAATAACTACGAGCAGTACTTT. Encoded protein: CASSPQNNYEQYF.

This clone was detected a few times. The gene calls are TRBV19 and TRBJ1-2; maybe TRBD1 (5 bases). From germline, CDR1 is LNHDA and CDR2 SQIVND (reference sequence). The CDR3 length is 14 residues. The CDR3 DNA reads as TGTTCCATTCGGGACCCCCGAGGCGCCTATGGCTACACCTTC. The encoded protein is CSIRDPRGAYGYTF.

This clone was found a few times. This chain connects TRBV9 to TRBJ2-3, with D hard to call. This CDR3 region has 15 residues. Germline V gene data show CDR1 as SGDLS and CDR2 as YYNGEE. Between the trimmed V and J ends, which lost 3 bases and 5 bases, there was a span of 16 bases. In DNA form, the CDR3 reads TGTGCCAGCAGCGCCCGGACCGTCGTTAAAGATACGCAGTATTTT. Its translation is CASSARTVVKDTQYF. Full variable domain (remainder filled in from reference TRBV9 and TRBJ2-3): DSGVTQTPKHLITATGQRVTLRCSPRSGDLSVYWYQQSLDQGLQFLIQYYNGEERAKGNILERFSAQQFPDLHSELNLSSLELGDSALYFCASSARTVVKDTQYFGPGTRLTVL.

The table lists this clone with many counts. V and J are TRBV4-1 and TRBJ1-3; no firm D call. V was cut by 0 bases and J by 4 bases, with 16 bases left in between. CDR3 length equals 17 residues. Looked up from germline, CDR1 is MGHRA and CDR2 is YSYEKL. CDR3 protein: CASSQEALRVIGNTIYF. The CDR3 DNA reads TGCGCCAGCAGCCAAGAGGCGCTACGGGTAATAGGAAACACCATATATTTT.

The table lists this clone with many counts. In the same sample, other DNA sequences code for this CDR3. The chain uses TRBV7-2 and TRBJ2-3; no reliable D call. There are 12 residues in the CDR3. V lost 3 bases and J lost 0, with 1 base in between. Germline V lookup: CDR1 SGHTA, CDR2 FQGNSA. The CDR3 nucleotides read TGTGCCAGCAGCTTGAGCACAGATACGCAGTATTTT. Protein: CASSLSTDTQYF.

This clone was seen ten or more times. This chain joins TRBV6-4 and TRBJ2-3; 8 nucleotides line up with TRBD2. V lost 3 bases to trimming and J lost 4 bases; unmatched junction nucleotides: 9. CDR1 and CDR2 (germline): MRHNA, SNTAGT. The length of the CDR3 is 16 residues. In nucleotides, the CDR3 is TGTGCCAGCAGTGAGGTCTGGGGACTAGAGGCAGATACGCAGTATTTT. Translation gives CASSEVWGLEADTQYF.

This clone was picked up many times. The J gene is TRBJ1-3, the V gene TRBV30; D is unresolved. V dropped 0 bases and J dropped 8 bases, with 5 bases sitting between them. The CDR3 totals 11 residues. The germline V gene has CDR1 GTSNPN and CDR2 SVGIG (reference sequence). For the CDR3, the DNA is TGTGCCTGGAGTGTTCAGGACACCATATATTTT. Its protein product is CAWSVQDTIYF.

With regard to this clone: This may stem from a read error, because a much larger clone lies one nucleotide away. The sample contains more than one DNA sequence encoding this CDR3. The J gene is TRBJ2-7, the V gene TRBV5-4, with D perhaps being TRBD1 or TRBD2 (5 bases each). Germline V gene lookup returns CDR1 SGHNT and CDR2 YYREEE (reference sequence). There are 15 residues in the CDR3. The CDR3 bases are TGTGCAAGCAGCTTGGGACCCACACCCCCCTACGAGCAGTACTTC. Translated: CASSLGPTPPYEQYF. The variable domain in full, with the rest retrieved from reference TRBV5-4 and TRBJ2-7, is ETGVTQSPTHLIKTRGQQVTLRCSSQSGHNTVSWYQQALGQGPQFIFQYYREEENGRGNFPPRFSGLQFPNYSSELNVNALELDDSALYLCASSLGPTPPYEQYFGPGTRLTVT.

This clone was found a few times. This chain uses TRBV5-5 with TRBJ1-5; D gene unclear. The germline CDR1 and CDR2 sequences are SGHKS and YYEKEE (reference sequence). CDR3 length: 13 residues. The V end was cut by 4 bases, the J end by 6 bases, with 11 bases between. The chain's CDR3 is CASSIAVGQPQHF. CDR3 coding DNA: TGTGCCAGCAGCATTGCCGTGGGTCAGCCCCAGCATTTT.

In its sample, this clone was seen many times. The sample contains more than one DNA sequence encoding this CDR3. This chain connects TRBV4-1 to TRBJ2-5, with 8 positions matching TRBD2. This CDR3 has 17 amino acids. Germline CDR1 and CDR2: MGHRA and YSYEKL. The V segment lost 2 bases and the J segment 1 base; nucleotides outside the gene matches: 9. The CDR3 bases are TGCGCCAGCAGCCAAAGGATGGCGGGGGGTCCCCAAGAGACCCAGTACTTC. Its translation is CASSQRMAGGPQETQYF.